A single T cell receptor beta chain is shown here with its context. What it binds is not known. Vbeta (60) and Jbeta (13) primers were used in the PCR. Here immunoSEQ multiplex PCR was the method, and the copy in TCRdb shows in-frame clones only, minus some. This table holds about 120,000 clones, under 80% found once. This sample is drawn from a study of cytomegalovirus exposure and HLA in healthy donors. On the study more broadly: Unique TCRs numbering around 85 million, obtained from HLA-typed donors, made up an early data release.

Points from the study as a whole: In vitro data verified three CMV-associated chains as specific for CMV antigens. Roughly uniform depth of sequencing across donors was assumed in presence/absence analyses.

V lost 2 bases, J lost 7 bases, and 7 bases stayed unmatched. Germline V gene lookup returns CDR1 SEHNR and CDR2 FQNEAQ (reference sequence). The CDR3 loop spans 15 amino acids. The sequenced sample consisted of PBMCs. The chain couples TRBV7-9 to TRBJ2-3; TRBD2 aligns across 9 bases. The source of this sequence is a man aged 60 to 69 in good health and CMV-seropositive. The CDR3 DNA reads TGTGCCAGCAGCTTACCGCGGGAGGGCCGATATACGCAGTATTTT. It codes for CASSLPREGRYTQYF.